This T cell receptor (beta chain) was sequenced during a study of blood T cell repertoires in COVID-19. This CDR3 contains 13 residues. CDR1 is MNHEY, CDR2 SMNVEV, per germline (reference sequence). The ends were cut back, 6 bases at V and 4 bases at J, with 12 bases in the middle. The assay was immunoSEQ multiplex PCR, and TCRdb's table has in-frame clones only and misses some. This sample has around 250,000 clones, with about 87% found just once. Input material: PBMCs or T cells enriched from blood (not recorded which). The clonotype originates from a woman aged 50 to 65 who had recovered from COVID-19. This chain connects TRBV27 to TRBJ1-2, with D tentatively TRBD1 (6 bases). The CDR3 region is CASSQQGAYGYTF. The CDR3 region has the DNA TGTGCCAGCAGCCAACAGGGAGCCTATGGCTACACCTTC.